The 27 T cell receptor beta chains presented below share a single source sample, sequenced in a study of beta chain features in type 1 diabetes. Reverse transcribing all isolated RNA meant expressed TCRB transcripts were sequenced. Libraries were prepared by immunoSEQ multiplex PCR; TCRdb keeps only in-frame clonotypes and omits some of them. The profile covers about 150,000 clones, with over 8.5% appearing a single time and roughly 2% taken by the ten largest. The sample taken for sequencing was central memory CD4+ T cells from blood. The receptor source for this set is a man aged 18 to 29 in good health.

The chain recombines TRBV7-9 with TRBJ2-7, with 7 bases matching TRBD1. This CDR3 region has 13 residues. With V trimmed by 7 bases and J by 6 bases, 9 bases remained unmatched. The V gene's germline CDR1 is SEHNR and CDR2 FQNEAQ (reference sequence). CDR3 residues: CASTATGDGEQYF. The DNA of the CDR3 is TGTGCCAGCACCGCTACAGGGGATGGCGAGCAGTACTTC.

The chain's CDR3 is CASSRRSGSSYNEQFF. CDR3 sequence (DNA): TGTGCCAGCAGCCGGAGAAGCGGGAGCTCCTACAATGAGCAGTTCTTC. V and J are TRBV7-2 and TRBJ2-1; 8 positions agree with TRBD2. Germline CDR1 reads SGHTA; CDR2 reads FQGNSA. The CDR3 is 16 amino acids. V gave up 5 bases and J gave up 0 bases; unmatched junction bases: 6.

The J gene is TRBJ1-4, the V gene TRBV2, with D perhaps TRBD1 (6 bases). This CDR3 has 15 amino acids. Germline CDR1 is SNHLY and CDR2 is FYNNEI. Trimming pared 5 bases from V and 8 bases from J, leaving 18 bases between. The CDR3, as DNA: TGTGCCAGCAGTCGCTTACAGGGAGGGGGAGAAAAACTGTTTTTT. This sequence encodes CASSRLQGGGEKLFF.

This chain joins TRBV30 and TRBJ1-2; no reliable D call. CDR1 is GTSNPN, CDR2 SVGIG, per germline (reference sequence). This CDR3 contains 13 residues. Trimming shortened V by 2 bases and J by 3 bases, and 10 bases separated the two germline ends. DNA for the CDR3: TGTGCCTGGAGTAGAAGTGGGTACTATGGCTACACCTTC. The encoded protein is CAWSRSGYYGYTF.

The chain uses TRBV27 and TRBJ2-1; maybe TRBD2 (5 bases). This CDR3 contains 16 residues. Germline V lookup: CDR1 MNHEY, CDR2 SMNVEV (reference sequence). Trimming removed 2 bases at V and 5 bases at J, with 16 bases between. The CDR3 is CASSLRASLSHNEQFF. CDR3 in DNA: TGTGCCAGCAGTTTACGGGCTAGCCTTTCCCACAATGAGCAGTTCTTC.

V gene TRBV5-4 combines with J gene TRBJ2-5; D possibly corresponds to TRBD1 (6 bases). The germline V and J ends were trimmed by 5 bases and 9 bases, with 14 bases remaining between them. From germline, CDR1 is SGHNT and CDR2 YYREEE (reference sequence). This CDR3 has 12 residues. The CDR3 DNA reads as TGTGCCAGCAGACCTAAAACAGGGCCCCAGTACTTC. This translates into CASRPKTGPQYF.

V usage is TRBV7-2 and J usage is TRBJ1-1; maybe TRBD1 (6 bases). Germline V gene sequence: CDR1 SGHTA, CDR2 FQGNSA. V shed 5 bases and J shed 10 bases, with 20 bases lying between them. The CDR3 has 14 residues. CDR3 coding DNA: TGTGCCAGCAGCACCCGGGACAAAGGAGGGAGAGCTTTCTTT. This codes for CASSTRDKGGRAFF.

The chain employs TRBV7-2 and TRBJ1-6; 9 bases are shared with TRBD1. CDR3 length: 20 residues. Trimming cost V 0 bases and J 3 bases; bases outside gene matches: 12. Germline assignment: CDR1 SGHTA and CDR2 FQGNSA. Here the CDR3 reads CASSLADYGTGSNYNSPLHF. The DNA for the CDR3 is TGTGCCAGCAGCTTAGCTGATTACGGGACAGGGTCCAACTATAATTCACCCCTCCACTTT.

In its sample, this clone was seen many times. The chain uses TRBV14 and TRBJ2-1; D gene ambiguous. The CDR3 is 16 amino acids. CDR1 and CDR2 (germline): SGHDN, FVKESK. V lost 2 bases and J lost 2, with 13 bases in between. In DNA, the CDR3 is TGTGCCAGCAGCCAACTAATGACATTCACCTACAATGAGCAGTTCTTC. This codes for CASSQLMTFTYNEQFF.

CDR3 bases: TGTGCCAGCGGACAGCTGCTTTCCAATCAGCCCCAGCATTTT. Its translation is CASGQLLSNQPQHF. The gene calls are TRBV2 and TRBJ1-5; D perhaps matches TRBD1 (6 bases). The CDR3 contains 14 residues. In germline, CDR1 is SNHLY, CDR2 FYNNEI. V was pared by 8 bases and J by 3 bases, with 14 bases between. The complete variable domain, with remaining parts taken from reference TRBV2 and TRBJ1-5, reads EPEVTQTPSHQVTQMGQEVILRCVPISNHLYFYWYRQILGQKVEFLVSFYNNEISEKSEIFDDQFSVERPDGSNFTLKIRSTKLEDSAMYFCASGQLLSNQPQHFGDGTRLSIL.

This clone was counted between two and nine times. The J gene is TRBJ1-2, the V gene TRBV29-1; 8 nucleotides agree with TRBD1. Germline V gives CDR1 SQVTM, CDR2 ANQGSEA. CDR3 size: 14 residues. Trimming removed 3 bases from V and 7 bases from J; junction bases left unmatched: 10. In nucleotides, the CDR3 is TGCAGCGTTGATGTCGCCAGGGGGCCTCGTGGCTACACCTTC. Encoded protein: CSVDVARGPRGYTF.

A few counts support this clone. This rearrangement joins TRBV25-1 to TRBJ1-2, with 7 bases lining up with TRBD1. CDR3 length: 12 amino acids. J lost 4 bases, V lost 8 bases, and 4 bases had no gene match. From germline, CDR1 is MGHDK and CDR2 SYGVNS. In nucleotides, the CDR3 is TGTGCCAGCCGGGGACAGCCCTATGGCTACACCTTC. Translated: CASRGQPYGYTF.

The chain links TRBV5-1 to TRBJ2-5, with D perhaps TRBD2 (7 bases). Trimming left V 0 bases short and J 4 bases short, with 13 bases between. The CDR3 runs 15 residues. Germline V CDR1 and CDR2: SGHRS, YFSETQ. Written as DNA, the CDR3 is TGCGCCAGCAGCTTGGGACGGGGGGCCCCAGAGACCCAGTACTTC. It is translated as CASSLGRGAPETQYF.

The chain has TRBV6-5 and TRBJ2-3, with TRBD1 identical over 7 bases. This CDR3 has 15 residues. Losses at the gene ends were 4 bases for V and 3 bases for J; bases not matched to a gene: 7. The germline V gene has CDR1 MNHEY and CDR2 SVGAGI. The CDR3: CASSFRTGRTDTQYF. The CDR3 nucleotides read TGTGCCAGCAGTTTCCGGACAGGCAGGACAGATACGCAGTATTTT.

V and J are TRBV5-6 and TRBJ2-6, with 7 bases lining up with TRBD1. Per germline, CDR1 SGHDT and CDR2 YYEEEE. V dropped 1 base and J dropped 2; count of bases not matched to a gene: 6. The CDR3 has 17 residues. The CDR3 sequence: CASSLRDSQTGANVLTF. In DNA, the CDR3 is TGTGCCAGCAGCTTGAGGGACAGTCAGACTGGGGCCAACGTCCTGACTTTC.

This chain connects TRBV9 to TRBJ2-1; D is possibly TRBD1 (6 bases). Deletions cut 4 bases from V and 0 bases from J, with 17 bases between. CDR1 and CDR2 from the germline V gene are SGDLS and YYNGEE. The CDR3 spans 17 residues. CDR3 DNA sequence: TGTGCCAGCAGCTCCCAGACCGCAGGGGACTCCTACAATGAGCAGTTCTTC. This translates into CASSSQTAGDSYNEQFF.

There are a few counts of this clone. The rearrangement joins TRBV7-2 to TRBJ2-1; D not certain. The CDR3 covers 13 residues. V was pared by 5 bases and J by 9 bases, with 14 bases between. Germline V gene sequence: CDR1 SGHTA, CDR2 FQGNSA. The CDR3 reads CASSQAAWGEQFF. The CDR3 DNA reads as TGTGCCAGCAGCCAGGCGGCGTGGGGTGAGCAGTTCTTC.

In its sample, this clone was seen many times. V and J are TRBV9 and TRBJ2-4; TRBD1 matches at 8 bases. V lost 0 bases, J lost 9 bases, and 2 bases stayed unmatched. The CDR3 totals 13 residues. Germline assignment: CDR1 SGDLS and CDR2 YYNGEE. CDR3 sequence: CASSVGTGSIQYF. DNA for the CDR3: TGTGCCAGCAGCGTAGGGACAGGGTCCATTCAGTACTTC.

The chain has TRBV11-2 and TRBJ2-2; unclear D gene. Trimming pared 5 bases from V and 1 base from J, leaving 11 bases between. The CDR3 runs to 15 residues. Germline CDR1 SGHAT, CDR2 FQNNGV. The CDR3 loop reads CASSVLQGNTGELFF. The DNA of the CDR3 is TGTGCCAGCAGCGTTCTCCAAGGGAACACCGGGGAGCTGTTTTTT. Full variable domain (missing parts from reference TRBV11-2 and TRBJ2-2): EAGVAQSPRYKIIEKRQSVAFWCNPISGHATLYWYQQILGQGPKLLIQFQNNGVVDDSQLPKDRFSAERLKGVDSTLKIQPAKLEDSAVYLCASSVLQGNTGELFFGEGSRLTVL.

The CDR3 sequence: CASSQRGDPEYGYTF. The CDR3 region has the DNA TGTGCCAGCAGCCAGAGGGGGGATCCGGAGTATGGCTACACCTTC. J is TRBJ1-2 and V is TRBV4-2; tentative D call: TRBD1 (6 bases). V dropped 3 bases and J dropped 5 bases, with 16 bases sitting between them. The CDR3 contains 15 residues. Germline CDR1 reads LGHNA; CDR2 reads YNFKEQ.

V usage is TRBV7-2 and J usage is TRBJ2-1, with D possibly matching TRBD2 (5 bases). Germline CDR1 is SGHTA and CDR2 is FQGNSA. The CDR3 runs to 14 residues. The germline V and J ends were trimmed by 1 base and 6 bases, with 10 bases remaining between them. The CDR3 nucleotides are TGTGCCAGCAGCTTAGGAGGGATTGGCAATGAGCAGTTCTTC. Translating it yields CASSLGGIGNEQFF.

The chain couples TRBV5-1 to TRBJ1-2; TRBD1 aligns across 8 bases. Trimming cost V 4 bases and J 7 bases; bases outside gene matches: 12. Germline lookup yields CDR1 SGHRS and CDR2 YFSETQ. This CDR3 spans 15 amino acids. CDR3 sequence: CASSPEVQGASGYTF. Written as DNA, the CDR3 is TGCGCCAGCAGCCCCGAGGTCCAGGGGGCGTCTGGCTACACCTTC.

The chain is built from TRBV14 and TRBJ1-5; TRBD1 aligns across 9 bases. The CDR3 is made up of 13 amino acids. CDR1 is SGHDN and CDR2 is FVKESK in the germline V gene. With 1 base clipped from V and 11 bases from J, the junction kept 3 bases outside the gene matches. The CDR3 DNA follows: TGTGCCAGCAGCCAAGCTGGGACAGGGACCCAGCATTTT. The encoded protein is CASSQAGTGTQHF.

The table lists this clone with many counts. The gene calls are TRBV2 and TRBJ2-7, with TRBD1 identical over 12 bases. Germline V gene sequence: CDR1 SNHLY, CDR2 FYNNEI. The CDR3 contains 15 residues. V lost 3 bases, J lost 11 bases, and 11 bases stayed unmatched. The DNA of the CDR3 is TGTGCCAGCAGTGATTTGGGACAGGGGGCTAAAAGGGAGTACTTC. This translates into CASSDLGQGAKREYF. Using reference TRBV2 and TRBJ2-7 for the parts outside the CDR3, the full variable domain is EPEVTQTPSHQVTQMGQEVILRCVPISNHLYFYWYRQILGQKVEFLVSFYNNEISEKSEIFDDQFSVERPDGSNFTLKIRSTKLEDSAMYFCASSDLGQGAKREYFGPGTRLTVT.

This clone was seen a few times. The rearrangement joins TRBV29-1 to TRBJ2-1; D is unresolved. V dropped 4 bases and J dropped 5 bases, with 12 bases sitting between them. The CDR3 consists of 13 residues. CDR1 SQVTM and CDR2 ANQGSEA come from the germline V gene. As DNA, the CDR3 is TGCAGCGTTGGCGAGGACGCGGACAATGAGCAGTTCTTC. Translating gives CSVGEDADNEQFF.

This rearrangement joins TRBV5-1 to TRBJ2-2; D gene uncertain. Germline values: CDR1 SGHRS, CDR2 YFSETQ. The CDR3 covers 13 residues. The ends were cut back, 4 bases at V and 5 bases at J, with 9 bases in the middle. Here the CDR3 DNA reads TGCGCCAGCAGCAGAGACCGTACCGGGGAGCTGTTTTTT. Translating gives CASSRDRTGELFF.

There are a few counts of this clone. The sample carries other DNA sequences with the same CDR3. The chain links TRBV6-1 to TRBJ2-3; D not resolved. The CDR3 is 12 residues long. The V and J ends lost 4 bases and 5 bases respectively, with 7 bases between them. Germline V gives CDR1 MNHNS, CDR2 SASEGT. The CDR3 loop reads CASSGQRDTQYF. CDR3 nucleotides: TGTGCCAGCAGTGGTCAGCGAGATACGCAGTATTTT.